The entry that follows covers one T cell receptor (beta chain) sequence. J lost 3 bases, V lost 3 bases, and 3 bases had no gene match. The CDR3 is 15 amino acids. CDR1 and CDR2 (germline): SNHLY, FYNNEI. The record originates from a study of blood T cell repertoires in COVID-19. Overall study context: COVID-19 samples from acute and convalescent phases originated in the United States, Italy and Spain. In each case, the material was cDNA or gDNA derived from T cells, B-cell-depleted T cells, or PBMCs.

The authors' processing: Estimation of nucleated cell counts relied on the amplification of reference gene primers. The data were produced by immunoSEQ multiplex PCR, yet TCRdb's version contains in-frame clones alone and is incomplete. That table is the source of V, J and clone size, and D and trimming were worked out from the DNA. The sample lists over 400,000 clones, about nine tenths seen once, with under 1.5% in the top ten. The sequence came from a woman aged 25 to 39 with active or convalescent COVID-19. Input material: peripheral blood. This chain connects TRBV2 to TRBJ1-2; 11 bases align to TRBD1. The chain's CDR3 is CASSDPGQGDYGYTF. The CDR3, as DNA: TGTGCCAGCAGTGACCCGGGACAGGGGGACTATGGCTACACCTTC.